These 25 T cell receptor beta chains were all obtained from the same sample, sequenced in a study of T cell responses to AZD1222 COVID-19 vaccine. Produced via immunoSEQ multiplex PCR; TCRdb's table is partial and in-frame only. This sample has about 140,000 clones, with 92% found just once. The sequencing here drew on peripheral blood, taken 28 days after the second AZD1222 dose. All receptors come from an adult who received the AZD1222 COVID-19 vaccine.

This clone was seen only once. The chain joins TRBV12-3 or TRBV12-4 to TRBJ1-5, with 7 bases matching TRBD1. CDR3 size: 13 residues. The V and J ends lost 7 bases and 7 bases, in that order; junction bases with no gene match: 7. The CDR3 loop is CASTTGDGQPQHF. CDR3 coding DNA: TGTGCCAGCACCACAGGGGACGGGCAGCCCCAGCATTTT.

This clone was detected once. The chain uses TRBV9 and TRBJ2-3; 7 bases are shared with TRBD1. Germline trimming cut 4 bases from V and 0 bases from J; bases unmatched to any gene: 8. CDR1 and CDR2 from the germline V gene are SGDLS and YYNGEE. The CDR3 is 16 amino acids. Written as DNA, the CDR3 is TGTGCCAGCAGCTCAATCCGGGACAGCAGCACAGATACGCAGTATTTT. Its translation is CASSSIRDSSTDTQYF.

The chain couples TRBV27 to TRBJ1-4; TRBD1 is a possible D gene (5 bases). Germline V gene lookup returns CDR1 MNHEY and CDR2 SMNVEV (reference sequence). Between the trimmed V and J ends, which lost 8 bases and 4 bases, there was a span of 17 bases. The CDR3 contains 15 residues. The CDR3 region is CASRWTGGRNEKLFF. Here the CDR3 DNA reads TGTGCCAGCCGCTGGACCGGGGGTCGTAATGAAAAACTGTTTTTT.

CDR3 protein: CASSLGASSYNEQFF. Here the CDR3 DNA reads TGTGCCAGCAGCTTGGGAGCGAGCTCCTACAATGAGCAGTTCTTC. The J gene is TRBJ2-1, the V gene TRBV5-6; D gene unclear. Germline V lookup: CDR1 SGHDT, CDR2 YYEEEE. The CDR3 loop spans 15 amino acids. Trimming removed 0 bases from V and 0 bases from J, with 7 bases in between.

This chain connects TRBV9 to TRBJ2-1, with 8 nucleotides matching TRBD2. The CDR3 has 15 amino acids. Germline assignment: CDR1 SGDLS and CDR2 YYNGEE. Losses at the gene ends were 3 bases for V and 7 bases for J; bases not matched to a gene: 9. The CDR3 sequence: CASSALGGGENEQFF. The CDR3 DNA follows: TGTGCCAGCAGCGCCCTCGGGGGGGGCGAGAATGAGCAGTTCTTC.

The V and J genes are TRBV6-2 or TRBV6-3 and TRBJ2-3; 7 bases fit TRBD2. V was pared by 5 bases and J by 4 bases, with 12 bases of the junction left unmatched. The CDR3 runs to 16 residues. Germline assignment: CDR1 MNHEY and CDR2 SVGEGT. The CDR3 region is CASSPSRGEEPDTQYF. The CDR3, as DNA: TGTGCCAGCAGTCCCTCCCGGGGGGAGGAGCCAGATACGCAGTATTTT.

The V and J genes are TRBV27 and TRBJ1-3; no reliable D call. The CDR3 length is 14 residues. Germline-derived CDR1 and CDR2 are MNHEY and SMNVEV (reference sequence). V was clipped by 6 bases and J by 2 bases, with 11 bases between them. The CDR3 here is CASRLGAPGNTIYF. The CDR3 DNA follows: TGTGCCAGCAGACTGGGAGCCCCTGGAAACACCATATATTTT.

This clone was detected only a few times. This chain uses TRBV3-1 (or the pseudogene TRBV3-2) with TRBJ1-2; D unresolved. Trimming removed 1 base from V and 4 bases from J, with 10 bases in between. This CDR3 is 14 amino acids long. Germline CDR1 reads LGHDT; CDR2 reads YNNKEL (reference sequence). The CDR3 spells CASSQAPDGYGYTF. In nucleotides, the CDR3 is TGTGCCAGCAGCCAAGCCCCAGACGGCTATGGCTACACCTTC.

About this clone itself: Other DNA sequences from this sample encode an identical CDR3 as well. The chain couples TRBV29-1 to TRBJ1-3, with TRBD1 identical over 7 bases. The CDR3 is 13 amino acids. The germline gives CDR1 SQVTM, CDR2 ANQGSEA. The J segment lost 4 bases and the V segment lost 5 bases, leaving 5 bases of the junction unmatched. The CDR3 bases are TGCAGCGTTTCACCGGGACAGGGAAACACCATATATTTT. Its translation is CSVSPGQGNTIYF.

This sequence joins TRBV4-2 and TRBJ1-1, with D possibly TRBD1 on 6 matching bases. Trimming cost V 6 bases and J 0 bases, with 8 bases left between them. The CDR3 totals 13 residues. The germline gives CDR1 LGHNA, CDR2 YNFKEQ. CDR3 amino acids: CASRGQLNTEAFF. The CDR3 DNA reads TGTGCCAGCAGGGGACAATTGAACACTGAAGCTTTCTTT.

This chain connects TRBV27 to TRBJ2-7; TRBD1 matches 8 bases. The germline V gene encodes CDR1 MNHEY and CDR2 SMNVEV (reference sequence). The V and J ends lost 6 bases and 2 bases, in that order; junction bases with no gene match: 3. There are 13 residues in the CDR3. Written as DNA, the CDR3 is TGTGCCAGCAGCTCCAGGGGGCCCTACGAGCAGTACTTC. This codes for CASSSRGPYEQYF.

The chain employs TRBV7-9 and TRBJ2-1; 9 nucleotides line up with TRBD2. This CDR3 region has 16 residues. CDR1 and CDR2 (germline): SEHNR, FQNEAQ (reference sequence). Losses at the gene ends were 1 base for V and 3 bases for J; bases not matched to a gene: 4. CDR3 residues: CASSLGGLARYNEQFF. The CDR3 DNA sequence: TGTGCCAGCAGCTTAGGGGGACTAGCTCGCTACAATGAGCAGTTCTTC. The full variable domain, with the rest looked up from reference TRBV7-9 and TRBJ2-1, is DTGVSQNPRHKITKRGQNVTFRCDPISEHNRLYWYRQTLGQGPEFLTYFQNEAQLEKSRLLSDRFSAERPKGSFSTLEIQRTEQGDSAMYLCASSLGGLARYNEQFFGPGTRLTVL.

The rearrangement links TRBV7-2 to TRBJ2-3, with TRBD2 identical over 14 bases. The CDR3 contains 16 residues. The germline V gene encodes CDR1 SGHTA and CDR2 FQGNSA. With 5 bases clipped from V and 6 bases from J, the junction kept 7 bases outside the gene matches. The CDR3 DNA reads as TGTGCCAGCAGCGCCCGACTAGCGGGGGGGACGGATACGCAGTATTTT. Translating it yields CASSARLAGGTDTQYF.

This sequence joins TRBV5-6 and TRBJ1-6; D gene uncertain. The germline V and J ends were trimmed by 3 bases and 10 bases, with 11 bases remaining between them. This CDR3 comprises 13 residues. CDR1 and CDR2 from the germline V gene are SGHDT and YYEEEE. The CDR3 DNA is TGTGCCAGCAGCTCGGTAGTCGTCTCACCCCTCCACTTT. This gives the protein CASSSVVVSPLHF.

CDR3 loop: CASSQEEKLFF. The CDR3 nucleotides are TGTGCCAGCAGTCAGGAGGAAAAACTGTTTTTT. The chain links TRBV6-5 to TRBJ1-4; D not resolved. The CDR3 consists of 11 residues. V lost 5 bases, J lost 8 bases, and 6 bases lay in between. Germline CDR1 MNHEY, CDR2 SVGAGI.

The rearrangement links TRBV5-4 to TRBJ2-7; perhaps TRBD1 as D (6 bases). Germline V gene sequence: CDR1 SGHNT, CDR2 YYREEE (reference sequence). CDR3 length equals 14 residues. Trimming pared 4 bases from V and 4 bases from J, leaving 15 bases between. The CDR3 spells CASSPGSGEYEQYF. CDR3 nucleotide sequence: TGTGCCAGCAGCCCGGGCTCAGGGGAGTACGAGCAGTACTTC.

This clone is labeled medium-sized. The chain employs TRBV21-1 and TRBJ2-7. TRBV21-1 is a documented pseudogene. CDR3 size: 16 residues. The CDR3 DNA sequence: TGTGCCAGCCCTAAGGGGGGACCTTTACCCGCCTACGAGCAGTACTTC. This encodes CASPKGGPLPAYEQYF.

The V gene is TRBV4-1, the J gene TRBJ2-1, with 7 bases lining up with TRBD1. The J segment lost 7 bases and the V segment lost 0 bases, leaving 12 bases of the junction unmatched. The CDR3 loop spans 17 amino acids. Germline CDR1 MGHRA, CDR2 YSYEKL. The CDR3: CASSQDFMGQYKNEQFF. CDR3 coding DNA: TGCGCCAGCAGCCAAGACTTTATGGGACAGTACAAGAATGAGCAGTTCTTC.

The chain carries TRBV7-2 and TRBJ2-7; the D is unclear. The CDR3 runs to 14 residues. Trimming took 1 base from V and 7 from J, leaving 14 bases between them. CDR1 and CDR2 (germline): SGHTA, FQGNSA. CDR3 in amino acids: CASSLVFPFVEQYF. The CDR3 bases are TGTGCCAGCAGCTTAGTCTTCCCATTTGTAGAGCAGTACTTC.

This clone was found once. This chain joins TRBV5-5 and TRBJ1-4; tentatively, D is TRBD1 (5 bases). The germline V and J ends were trimmed by 4 bases and 0 bases, with 16 bases remaining between them. This CDR3 comprises 17 residues. Germline V gene sequence: CDR1 SGHKS, CDR2 YYEKEE (reference sequence). The DNA for the CDR3 is TGTGCCAGCAGCCTCAGGCAGGGATCGGCAACTAATGAAAAACTGTTTTTT. Its protein product is CASSLRQGSATNEKLFF.

V gene TRBV3-1 (or the pseudogene TRBV3-2) combines with J gene TRBJ1-6; D perhaps matches TRBD1 (5 bases). Germline V gene lookup returns CDR1 LGHDT and CDR2 YNNKEL (reference sequence). This CDR3 comprises 15 residues. V was shortened by 1 base and J by 7 bases, with 11 bases between the two germline ends. CDR3 residues: CASSQGRAGNSPLHF. The CDR3 DNA sequence: TGTGCCAGCAGCCAAGGCCGGGCAGGGAATTCACCCCTCCACTTT.

This chain uses TRBV15 with TRBJ1-4; 12 bases agree with TRBD1. CDR1 and CDR2 (germline): LNHNV, YYDKDF (reference sequence). The CDR3 runs to 16 residues. The trim removed 0 bases at V and 10 bases at J, leaving 6 bases unmatched. The CDR3 region is CATSRDPGQGAGKLFF. CDR3 nucleotide sequence: TGTGCCACCAGCAGAGATCCGGGACAGGGGGCCGGAAAACTGTTTTTT.

The chain links TRBV5-4 to TRBJ2-1; 12 nucleotides align to TRBD1. V was pared by 3 bases and J by 6 bases, with 7 bases of the junction left unmatched. Germline V gene sequence: CDR1 SGHNT, CDR2 YYREEE (reference sequence). The CDR3 spans 16 residues. The CDR3 DNA reads TGTGCCAGCAGCTGGGGAGGGGGACAGGGGGCCAATGAGCAGTTCTTC. It specifies CASSWGGGQGANEQFF. Looking up the rest from reference TRBV5-4 and TRBJ2-1 gives the full variable domain: ETGVTQSPTHLIKTRGQQVTLRCSSQSGHNTVSWYQQALGQGPQFIFQYYREEENGRGNFPPRFSGLQFPNYSSELNVNALELDDSALYLCASSWGGGQGANEQFFGPGTRLTVL.

The V gene is TRBV7-2, the J gene TRBJ2-6, with D unresolved. V lost 0 bases to trimming and J lost 4 bases, with 4 bases between them. This CDR3 has 14 residues. Per germline, CDR1 SGHTA and CDR2 FQGNSA. The CDR3 loop is CASSLAFGANVLTF. CDR3 bases: TGTGCCAGCAGCTTAGCCTTCGGGGCCAACGTCCTGACTTTC.

The CDR3 nucleotides are TGTGCCAGTAGTATTCCGGGGCTACAAGAGACCCAGTACTTC. Translated, it gives CASSIPGLQETQYF. This sequence joins TRBV19 and TRBJ2-5; D might be TRBD1 or TRBD2, each matching 5 bases. CDR1 LNHDA and CDR2 SQIVND come from the germline V gene (reference sequence). The ends were cut back, 3 bases at V and 2 bases at J, with 10 bases in the middle. This CDR3 has 14 amino acids.